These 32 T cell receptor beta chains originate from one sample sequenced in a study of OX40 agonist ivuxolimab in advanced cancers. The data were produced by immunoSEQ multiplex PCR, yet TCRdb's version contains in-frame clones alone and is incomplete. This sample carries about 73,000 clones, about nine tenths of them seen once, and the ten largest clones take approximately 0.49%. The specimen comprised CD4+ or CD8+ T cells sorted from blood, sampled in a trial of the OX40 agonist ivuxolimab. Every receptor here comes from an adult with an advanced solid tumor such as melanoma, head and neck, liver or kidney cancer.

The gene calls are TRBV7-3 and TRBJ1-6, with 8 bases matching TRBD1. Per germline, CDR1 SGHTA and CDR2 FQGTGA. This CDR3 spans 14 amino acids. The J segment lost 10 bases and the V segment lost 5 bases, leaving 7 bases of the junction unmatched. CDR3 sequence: CASSQDRVGSPLHF. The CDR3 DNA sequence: TGTGCCAGCAGCCAGGACAGGGTAGGCTCACCCCTCCACTTT.

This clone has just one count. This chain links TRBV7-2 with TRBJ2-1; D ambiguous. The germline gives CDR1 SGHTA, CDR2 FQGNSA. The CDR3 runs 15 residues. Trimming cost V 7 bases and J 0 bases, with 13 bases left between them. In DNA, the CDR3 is TGTGCCAGCATCCGAAACCCGAGCTCCTACAATGAGCAGTTCTTC. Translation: CASIRNPSSYNEQFF.

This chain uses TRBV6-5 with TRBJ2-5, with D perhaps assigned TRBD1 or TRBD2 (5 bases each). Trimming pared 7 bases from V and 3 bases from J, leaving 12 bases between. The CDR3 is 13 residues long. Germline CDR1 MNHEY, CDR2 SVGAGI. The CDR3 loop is CASTGTAKETQYF. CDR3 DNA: TGTGCCAGCACCGGGACCGCAAAAGAGACCCAGTACTTC.

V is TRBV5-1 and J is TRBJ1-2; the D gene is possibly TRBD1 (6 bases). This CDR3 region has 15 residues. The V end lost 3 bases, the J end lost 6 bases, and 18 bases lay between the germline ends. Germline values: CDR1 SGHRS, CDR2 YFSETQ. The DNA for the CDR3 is TGCGCCAGCAGCTCAATCGTGGGGACAATAGATGGCTACACCTTC. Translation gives CASSSIVGTIDGYTF.

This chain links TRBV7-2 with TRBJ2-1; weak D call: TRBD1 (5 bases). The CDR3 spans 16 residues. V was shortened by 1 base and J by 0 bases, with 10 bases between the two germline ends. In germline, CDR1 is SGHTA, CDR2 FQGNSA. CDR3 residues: CASSLVAGHSYNEQFF. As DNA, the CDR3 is TGTGCCAGCAGCTTAGTTGCCGGACACTCCTACAATGAGCAGTTCTTC.

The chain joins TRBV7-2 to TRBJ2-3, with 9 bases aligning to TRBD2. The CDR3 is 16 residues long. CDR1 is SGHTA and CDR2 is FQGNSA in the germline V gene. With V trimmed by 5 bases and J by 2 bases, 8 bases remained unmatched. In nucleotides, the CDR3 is TGTGCCAGCAGCGAGGGGGCGGGAGGGACCACAGATACGCAGTATTTT. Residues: CASSEGAGGTTDTQYF.

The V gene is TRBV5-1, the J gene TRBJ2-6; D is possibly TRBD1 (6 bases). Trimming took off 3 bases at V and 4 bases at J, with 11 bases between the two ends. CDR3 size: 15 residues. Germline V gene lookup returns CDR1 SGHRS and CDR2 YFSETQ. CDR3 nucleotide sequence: TGCGCCAGCAGCTCACAGGGAGTAGGGGCCAACGTCCTGACTTTC. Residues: CASSSQGVGANVLTF.

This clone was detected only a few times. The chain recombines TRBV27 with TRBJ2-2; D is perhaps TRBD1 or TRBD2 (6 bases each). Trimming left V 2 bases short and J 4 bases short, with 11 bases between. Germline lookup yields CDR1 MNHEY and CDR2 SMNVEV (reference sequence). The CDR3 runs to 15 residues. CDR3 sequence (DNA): TGTGCCAGCAGTTTAAGGGGGGCGGGCACCGGGGAGCTGTTTTTT. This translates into CASSLRGAGTGELFF.

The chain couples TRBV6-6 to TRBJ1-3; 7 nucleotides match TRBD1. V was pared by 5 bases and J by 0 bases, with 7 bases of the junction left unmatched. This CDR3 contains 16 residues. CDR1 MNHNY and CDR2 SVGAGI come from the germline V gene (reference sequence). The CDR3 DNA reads TGTGCCAGCAGTACACAGGACAGGAGCTCTGGAAACACCATATATTTT. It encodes CASSTQDRSSGNTIYF.

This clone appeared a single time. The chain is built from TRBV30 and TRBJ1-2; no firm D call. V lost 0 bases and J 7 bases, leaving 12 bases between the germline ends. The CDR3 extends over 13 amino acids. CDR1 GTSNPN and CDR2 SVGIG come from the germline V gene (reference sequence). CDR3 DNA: TGTGCCTGGAGTGTCTCCGGGAACGGTGGCTACACCTTC. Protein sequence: CAWSVSGNGGYTF.

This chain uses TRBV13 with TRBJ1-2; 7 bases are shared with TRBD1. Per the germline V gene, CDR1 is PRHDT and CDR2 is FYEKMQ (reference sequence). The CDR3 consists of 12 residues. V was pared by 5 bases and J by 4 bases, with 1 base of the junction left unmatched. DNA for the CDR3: TGTGCCAGCAGCCCAGGGGGCTATGGCTACACCTTC. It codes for CASSPGGYGYTF.

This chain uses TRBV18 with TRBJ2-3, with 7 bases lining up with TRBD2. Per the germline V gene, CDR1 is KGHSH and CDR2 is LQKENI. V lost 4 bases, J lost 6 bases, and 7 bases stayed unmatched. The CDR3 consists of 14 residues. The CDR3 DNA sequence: TGTGCCAGCTCACTCTCGGGGGGAAGGGATACGCAGTATTTT. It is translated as CASSLSGGRDTQYF. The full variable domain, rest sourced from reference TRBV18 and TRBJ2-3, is NAGVMQNPRHLVRRRGQEARLRCSPMKGHSHVYWYRQLPEEGLKFMVYLQKENIIDESGMPKERFSAEFPKEGPSILRIQQVVRGDSAAYFCASSLSGGRDTQYFGPGTRLTVL.

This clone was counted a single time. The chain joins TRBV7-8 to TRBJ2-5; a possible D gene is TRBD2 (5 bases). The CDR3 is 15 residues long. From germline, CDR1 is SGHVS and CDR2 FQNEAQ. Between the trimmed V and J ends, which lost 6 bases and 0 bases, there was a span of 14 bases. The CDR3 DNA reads TGTGCCAGCAGGACGAGGGCCTGGAACCAAGAGACCCAGTACTTC. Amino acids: CASRTRAWNQETQYF.

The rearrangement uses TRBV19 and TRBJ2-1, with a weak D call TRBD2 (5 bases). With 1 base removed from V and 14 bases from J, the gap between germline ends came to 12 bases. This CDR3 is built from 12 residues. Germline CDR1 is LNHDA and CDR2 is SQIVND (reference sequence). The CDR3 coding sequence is TGTGCCAGTAGTATAGCGGGATCTGGGGAGTTCTTC. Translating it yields CASSIAGSGEFF.

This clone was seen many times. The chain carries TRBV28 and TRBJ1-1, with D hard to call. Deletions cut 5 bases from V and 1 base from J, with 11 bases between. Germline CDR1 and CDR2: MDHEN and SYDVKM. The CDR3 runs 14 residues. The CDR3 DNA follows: TGTGCCAGCAGTCCCTCCGTGGAGAACACTGAAGCTTTCTTT. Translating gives CASSPSVENTEAFF.

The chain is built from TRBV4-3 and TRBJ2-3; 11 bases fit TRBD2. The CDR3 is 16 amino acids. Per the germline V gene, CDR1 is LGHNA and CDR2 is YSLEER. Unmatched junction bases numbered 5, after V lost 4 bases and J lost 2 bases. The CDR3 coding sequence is TGCGCCAGCAGCCGAGGGACTAGCGGACCCACAGATACGCAGTATTTT. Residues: CASSRGTSGPTDTQYF.

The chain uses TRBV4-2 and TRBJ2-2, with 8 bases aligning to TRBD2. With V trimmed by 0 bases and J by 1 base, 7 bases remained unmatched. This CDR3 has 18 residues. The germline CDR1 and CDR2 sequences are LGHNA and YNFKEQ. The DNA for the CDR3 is TGTGCCAGCAGCCAAGATCCAGCGGGAGCTTTGAACACCGGGGAGCTGTTTTTT. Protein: CASSQDPAGALNTGELFF.

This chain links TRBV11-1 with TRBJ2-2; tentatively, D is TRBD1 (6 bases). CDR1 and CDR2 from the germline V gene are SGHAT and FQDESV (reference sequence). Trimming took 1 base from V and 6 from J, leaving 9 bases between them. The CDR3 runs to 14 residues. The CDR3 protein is CASSLGGGAGELFF. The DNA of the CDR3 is TGTGCCAGCAGCTTAGGAGGGGGTGCCGGGGAGCTGTTTTTT.

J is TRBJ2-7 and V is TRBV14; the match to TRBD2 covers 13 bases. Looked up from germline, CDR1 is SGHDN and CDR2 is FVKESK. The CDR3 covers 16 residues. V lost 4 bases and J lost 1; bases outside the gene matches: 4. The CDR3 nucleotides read TGTGCCAGCAGCCCTGGGACTAGCGGGACATCCTACGAGCAGTACTTC. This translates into CASSPGTSGTSYEQYF.

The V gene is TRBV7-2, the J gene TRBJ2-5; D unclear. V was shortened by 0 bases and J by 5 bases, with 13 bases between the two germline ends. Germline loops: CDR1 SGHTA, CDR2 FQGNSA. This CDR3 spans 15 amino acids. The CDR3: CASSLAGLPVETQYF. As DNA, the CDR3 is TGTGCCAGCAGCTTAGCAGGGCTCCCAGTCGAGACCCAGTACTTC.

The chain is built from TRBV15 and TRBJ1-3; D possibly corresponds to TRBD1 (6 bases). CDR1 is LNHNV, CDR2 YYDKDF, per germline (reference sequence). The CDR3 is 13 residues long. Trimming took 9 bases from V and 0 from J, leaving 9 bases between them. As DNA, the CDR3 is TGTGCCACAGGACAGATCTCTGGAAACACCATATATTTT. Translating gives CATGQISGNTIYF.

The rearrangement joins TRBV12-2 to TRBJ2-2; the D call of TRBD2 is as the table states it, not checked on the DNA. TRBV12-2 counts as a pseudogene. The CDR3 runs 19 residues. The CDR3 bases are TGTGCAAGTCGCCCCGAGGAGAGGGGACTAGCGGGAGAAACCGGGGAGCTGTTTTTT. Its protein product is CASRPEERGLAGETGELFF.

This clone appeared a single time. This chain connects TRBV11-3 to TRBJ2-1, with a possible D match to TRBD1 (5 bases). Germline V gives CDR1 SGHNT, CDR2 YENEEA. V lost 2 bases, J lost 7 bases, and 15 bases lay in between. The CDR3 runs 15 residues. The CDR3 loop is CASSLNRGRENEQFF. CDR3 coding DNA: TGTGCCAGCAGCTTAAACCGTGGCAGGGAAAATGAGCAGTTCTTC. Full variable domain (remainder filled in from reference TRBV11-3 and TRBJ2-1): EAGVVQSPRYKIIEKKQPVAFWCNPISGHNTLYWYLQNLGQGPELLIRYENEEAVDDSQLPKDRFSAERLKGVDSTLKIQPAELGDSAVYLCASSLNRGRENEQFFGPGTRLTVL.

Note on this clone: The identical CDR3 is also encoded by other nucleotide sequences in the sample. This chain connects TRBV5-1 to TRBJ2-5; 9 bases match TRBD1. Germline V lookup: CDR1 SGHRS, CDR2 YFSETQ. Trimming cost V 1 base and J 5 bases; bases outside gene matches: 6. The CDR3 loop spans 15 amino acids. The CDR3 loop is CASSLSSGQGETQYF. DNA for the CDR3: TGCGCCAGCAGCTTGTCCTCCGGACAGGGGGAGACCCAGTACTTC. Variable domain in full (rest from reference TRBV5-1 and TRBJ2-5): KAGVTQTPRYLIKTRGQQVTLSCSPISGHRSVSWYQQTPGQGLQFLFEYFSETQRNKGNFPGRFSGRQFSNSRSEMNVSTLELGDSALYLCASSLSSGQGETQYFGPGTRLLVL.

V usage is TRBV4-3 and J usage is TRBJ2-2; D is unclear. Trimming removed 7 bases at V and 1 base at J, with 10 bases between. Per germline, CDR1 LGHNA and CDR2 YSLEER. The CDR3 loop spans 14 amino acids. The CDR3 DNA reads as TGCGCCAGCAAGAACGGTCAGAACACCGGGGAGCTGTTTTTT. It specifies CASKNGQNTGELFF.

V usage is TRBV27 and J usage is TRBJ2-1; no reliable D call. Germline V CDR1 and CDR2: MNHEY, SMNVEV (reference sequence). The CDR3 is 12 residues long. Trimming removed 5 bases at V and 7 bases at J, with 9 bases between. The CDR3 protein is CASSITRNEQFF. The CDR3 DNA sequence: TGTGCCAGCAGTATCACGAGGAATGAGCAGTTCTTC.

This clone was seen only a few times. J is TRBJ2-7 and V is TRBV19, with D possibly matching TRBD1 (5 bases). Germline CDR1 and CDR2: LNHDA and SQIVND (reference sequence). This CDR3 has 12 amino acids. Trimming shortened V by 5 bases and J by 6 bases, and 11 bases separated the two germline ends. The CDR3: CASSQTGGEQYF. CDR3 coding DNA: TGTGCCAGTAGTCAAACAGGCGGCGAGCAGTACTTC.

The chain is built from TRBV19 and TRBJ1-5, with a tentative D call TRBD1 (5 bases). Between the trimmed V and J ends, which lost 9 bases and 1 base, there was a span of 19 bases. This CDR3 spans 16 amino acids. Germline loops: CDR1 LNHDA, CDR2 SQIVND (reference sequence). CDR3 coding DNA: TGTGCCAGCCGGGACTCTTCGGGCGTGAGCAATCAGCCCCAGCATTTT. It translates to CASRDSSGVSNQPQHF.

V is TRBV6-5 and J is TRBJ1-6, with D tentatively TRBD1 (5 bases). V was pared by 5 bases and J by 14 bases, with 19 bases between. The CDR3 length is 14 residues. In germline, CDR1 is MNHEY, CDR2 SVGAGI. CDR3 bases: TGTGCCAGCAGTCAACGGGACGGCCTGTCGGCCCTCCACTTT. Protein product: CASSQRDGLSALHF.

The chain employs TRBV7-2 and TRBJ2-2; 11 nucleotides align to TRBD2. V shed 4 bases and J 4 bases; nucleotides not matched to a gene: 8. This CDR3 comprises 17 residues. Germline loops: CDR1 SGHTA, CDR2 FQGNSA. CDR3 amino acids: CASSSPVGTSGTGELFF. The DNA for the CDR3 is TGTGCCAGCAGCTCCCCGGTGGGGACTAGCGGCACCGGGGAGCTGTTTTTT.

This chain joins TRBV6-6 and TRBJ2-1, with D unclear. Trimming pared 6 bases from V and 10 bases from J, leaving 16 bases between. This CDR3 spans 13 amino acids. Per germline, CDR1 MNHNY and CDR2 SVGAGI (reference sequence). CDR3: CASSPASPWEQFF. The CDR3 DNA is TGTGCCAGCAGCCCGGCCTCCCCTTGGGAGCAGTTCTTC.

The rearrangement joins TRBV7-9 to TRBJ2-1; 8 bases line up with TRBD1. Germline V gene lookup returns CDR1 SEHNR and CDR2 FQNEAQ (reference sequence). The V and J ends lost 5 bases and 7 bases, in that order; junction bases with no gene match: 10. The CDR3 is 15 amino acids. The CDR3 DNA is TGTGCCAGCAGCCCAAAGGACAGGGTGGGAAATGAGCAGTTCTTC. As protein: CASSPKDRVGNEQFF.